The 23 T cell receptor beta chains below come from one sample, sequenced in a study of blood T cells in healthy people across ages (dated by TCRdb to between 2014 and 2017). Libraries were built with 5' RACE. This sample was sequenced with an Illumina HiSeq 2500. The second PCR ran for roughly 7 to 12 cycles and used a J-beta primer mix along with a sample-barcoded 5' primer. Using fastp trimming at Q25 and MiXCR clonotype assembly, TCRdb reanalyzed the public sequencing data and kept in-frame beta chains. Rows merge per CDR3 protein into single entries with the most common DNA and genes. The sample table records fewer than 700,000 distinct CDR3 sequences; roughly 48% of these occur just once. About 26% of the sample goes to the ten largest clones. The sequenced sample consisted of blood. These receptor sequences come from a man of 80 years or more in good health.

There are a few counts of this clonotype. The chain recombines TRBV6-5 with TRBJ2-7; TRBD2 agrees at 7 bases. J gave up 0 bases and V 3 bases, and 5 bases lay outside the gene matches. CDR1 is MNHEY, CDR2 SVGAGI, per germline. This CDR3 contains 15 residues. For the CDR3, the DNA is TGTGCCAGCAGTTATGGGGGGGAGAGCTCCTACGAGCAGTACTTC. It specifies CASSYGGESSYEQYF.

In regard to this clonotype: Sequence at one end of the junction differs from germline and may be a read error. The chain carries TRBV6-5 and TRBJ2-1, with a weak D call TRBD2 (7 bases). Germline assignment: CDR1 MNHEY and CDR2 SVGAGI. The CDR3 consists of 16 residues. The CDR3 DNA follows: TGTGCTAGCAGTTACTCGATTAACGGGGGGCACGATGAGCAGTTCTTC. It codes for CASSYSINGGHDEQFF.

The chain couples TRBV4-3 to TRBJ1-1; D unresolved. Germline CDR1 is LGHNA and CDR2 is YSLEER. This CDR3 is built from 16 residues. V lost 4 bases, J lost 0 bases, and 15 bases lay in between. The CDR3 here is CASSPQSGLLNTEAFF. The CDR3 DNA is TGCGCCAGCAGCCCCCAGTCCGGACTGTTGAACACTGAAGCTTTCTTT.

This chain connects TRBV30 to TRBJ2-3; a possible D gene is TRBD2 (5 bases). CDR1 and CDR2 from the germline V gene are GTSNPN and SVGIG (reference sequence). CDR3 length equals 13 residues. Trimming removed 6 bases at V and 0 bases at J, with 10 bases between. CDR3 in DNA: TGTGCCTGCCCGCGCGGGAGCACAGATACGCAGTATTTT. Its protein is CACPRGSTDTQYF.

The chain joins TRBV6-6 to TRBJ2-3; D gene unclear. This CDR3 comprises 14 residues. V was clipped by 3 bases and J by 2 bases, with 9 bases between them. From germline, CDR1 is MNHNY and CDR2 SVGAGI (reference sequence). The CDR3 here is CASSYPHPTDTQYF. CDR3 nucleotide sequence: TGTGCCAGCAGTTATCCCCACCCCACAGATACGCAGTATTTT.

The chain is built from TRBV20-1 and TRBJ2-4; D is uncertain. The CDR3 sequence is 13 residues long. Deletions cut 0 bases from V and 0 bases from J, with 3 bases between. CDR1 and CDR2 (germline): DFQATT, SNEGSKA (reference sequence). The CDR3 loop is CSARELAKNIQYF. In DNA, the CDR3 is TGCAGTGCTAGAGAGCTAGCCAAAAACATTCAGTACTTC.

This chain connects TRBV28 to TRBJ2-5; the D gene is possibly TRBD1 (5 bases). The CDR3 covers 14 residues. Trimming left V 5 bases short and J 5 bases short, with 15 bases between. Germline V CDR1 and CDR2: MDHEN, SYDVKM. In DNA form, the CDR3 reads TGTGCCAGCAGTCGTCTAGGGGTCCGGGAGACCCAGTACTTC. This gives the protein CASSRLGVRETQYF. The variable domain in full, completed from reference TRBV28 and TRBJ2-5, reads DVKVTQSSRYLVKRTGEKVFLECVQDMDHENMFWYRQDPGLGLRLIYFSYDVKMKEKGDIPEGYSVSREKKERFSLILESASTNQTSMYLCASSRLGVRETQYFGPGTRLLVL.

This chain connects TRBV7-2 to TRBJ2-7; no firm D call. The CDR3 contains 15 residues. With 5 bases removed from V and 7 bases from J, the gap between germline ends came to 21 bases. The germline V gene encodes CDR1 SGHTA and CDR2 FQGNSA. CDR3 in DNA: TGTGCCAGCAGCCCCCTTTTGAGTCTTCCCCTGGAGCAGTACTTC. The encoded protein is CASSPLLSLPLEQYF.

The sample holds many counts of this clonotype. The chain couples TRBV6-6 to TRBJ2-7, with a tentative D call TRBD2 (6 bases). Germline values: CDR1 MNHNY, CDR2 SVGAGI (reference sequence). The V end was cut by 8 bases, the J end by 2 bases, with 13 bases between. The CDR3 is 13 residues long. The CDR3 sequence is CASRAGRAYEQYF. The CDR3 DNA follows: TGTGCCAGCCGCGCGGGACGAGCCTACGAGCAGTACTTC.

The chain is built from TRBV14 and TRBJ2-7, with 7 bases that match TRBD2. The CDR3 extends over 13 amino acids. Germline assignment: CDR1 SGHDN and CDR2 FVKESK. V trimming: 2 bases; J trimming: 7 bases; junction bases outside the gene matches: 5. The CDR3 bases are TGTGCCAGCAGCCAACCCCTGGGAGGGGAGCAGTACTTC. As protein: CASSQPLGGEQYF.

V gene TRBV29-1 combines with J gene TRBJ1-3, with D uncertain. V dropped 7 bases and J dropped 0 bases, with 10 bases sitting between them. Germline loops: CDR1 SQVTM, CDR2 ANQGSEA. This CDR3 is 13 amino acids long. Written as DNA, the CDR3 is TGCAGCGCCCGTGGACCCTCTGGAAACACCATATATTTT. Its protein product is CSARGPSGNTIYF. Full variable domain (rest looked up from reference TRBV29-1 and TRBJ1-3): SAVISQKPSRDICQRGTSLTIQCQVDSQVTMMFWYRQQPGQSLTLIATANQGSEATYESGFVIDKFPISRPNLTFSTLTVSNMSPEDSSIYLCSARGPSGNTIYFGEGSWLTVV.

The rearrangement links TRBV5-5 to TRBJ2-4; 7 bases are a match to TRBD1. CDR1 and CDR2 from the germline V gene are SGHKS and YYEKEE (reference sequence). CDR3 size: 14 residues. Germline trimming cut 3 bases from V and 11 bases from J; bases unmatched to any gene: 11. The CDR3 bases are TGTGCCAGCAGCTATACAGGGGTTGGCGGTTTTCAGTACTTC. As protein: CASSYTGVGGFQYF.

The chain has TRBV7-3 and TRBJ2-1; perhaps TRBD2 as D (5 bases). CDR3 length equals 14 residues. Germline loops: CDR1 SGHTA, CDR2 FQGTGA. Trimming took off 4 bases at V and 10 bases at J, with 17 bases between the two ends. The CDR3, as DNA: TGTGCCAGCAGCTCCCGAGGGCCGCGAGGGGAGCAGTTCTTC. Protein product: CASSSRGPRGEQFF.

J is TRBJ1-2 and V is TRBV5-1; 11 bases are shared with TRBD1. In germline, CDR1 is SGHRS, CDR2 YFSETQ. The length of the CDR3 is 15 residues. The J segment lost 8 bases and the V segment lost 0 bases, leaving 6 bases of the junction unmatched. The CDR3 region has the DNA TGCGCCAGCAGCTTGGATGGACAGGGGGCGCGGGGCTACACCTTC. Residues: CASSLDGQGARGYTF.

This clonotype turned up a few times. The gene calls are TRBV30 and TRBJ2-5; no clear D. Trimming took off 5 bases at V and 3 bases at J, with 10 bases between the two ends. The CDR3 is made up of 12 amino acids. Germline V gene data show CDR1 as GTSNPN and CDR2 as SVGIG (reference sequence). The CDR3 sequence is CAWGVGKETQYF. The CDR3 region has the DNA TGTGCCTGGGGCGTGGGGAAAGAGACCCAGTACTTC. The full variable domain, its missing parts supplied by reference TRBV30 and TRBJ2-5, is SQTIHQWPATLVQPVGSPLSLECTVEGTSNPNLYWYRQAAGRGLQLLFYSVGIGQISSEVPQNLSASRPQDRQFILSSKKLLLSDSGFYLCAWGVGKETQYFGPGTRLLVL.

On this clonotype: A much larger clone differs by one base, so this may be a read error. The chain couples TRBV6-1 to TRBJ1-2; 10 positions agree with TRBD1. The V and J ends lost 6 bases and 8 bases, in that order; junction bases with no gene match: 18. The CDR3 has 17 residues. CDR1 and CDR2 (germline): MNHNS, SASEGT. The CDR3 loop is CASSPPSPDRGLGGYTF. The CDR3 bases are TGTGCCAGCAGCCCACCATCCCCCGACAGGGGGCTAGGAGGCTACACCTTC.

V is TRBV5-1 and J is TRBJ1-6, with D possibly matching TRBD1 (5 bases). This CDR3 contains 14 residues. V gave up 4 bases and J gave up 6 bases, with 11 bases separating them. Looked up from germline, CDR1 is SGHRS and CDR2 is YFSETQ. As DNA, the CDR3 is TGCGCCAGCAGCAGAGGGGAGCGTAATTCACCCCTCCACTTT. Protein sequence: CASSRGERNSPLHF.

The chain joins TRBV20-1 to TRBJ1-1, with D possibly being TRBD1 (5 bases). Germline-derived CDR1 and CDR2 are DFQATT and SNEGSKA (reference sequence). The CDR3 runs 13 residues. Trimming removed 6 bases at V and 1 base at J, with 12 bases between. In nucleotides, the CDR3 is TGCAGTGCCCATACCGGGGGGAACACTGAAGCTTTCTTT. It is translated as CSAHTGGNTEAFF.

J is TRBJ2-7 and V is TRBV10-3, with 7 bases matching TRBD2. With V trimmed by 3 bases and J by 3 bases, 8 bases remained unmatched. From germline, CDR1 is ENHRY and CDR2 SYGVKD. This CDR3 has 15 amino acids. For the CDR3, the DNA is TGTGCCATCAGTGAACCGGGACTAACCAACTACGAGCAGTACTTC. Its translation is CAISEPGLTNYEQYF.

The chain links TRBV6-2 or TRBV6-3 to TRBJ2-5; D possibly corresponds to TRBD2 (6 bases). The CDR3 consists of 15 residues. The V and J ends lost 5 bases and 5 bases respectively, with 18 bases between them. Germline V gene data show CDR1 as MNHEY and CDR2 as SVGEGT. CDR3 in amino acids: CASSNAGTREETQYF. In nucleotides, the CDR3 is TGTGCCAGCAGTAACGCCGGGACCCGGGAGGAGACCCAGTACTTC.

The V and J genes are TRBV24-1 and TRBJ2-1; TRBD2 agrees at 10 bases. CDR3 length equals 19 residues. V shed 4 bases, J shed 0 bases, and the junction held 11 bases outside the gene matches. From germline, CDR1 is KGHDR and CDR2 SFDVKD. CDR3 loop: CATSDPTSGSANSYNEQFF. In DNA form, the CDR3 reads TGTGCCACCAGTGACCCGACTAGCGGGTCGGCCAACTCCTACAATGAGCAGTTCTTC.

The CDR3 DNA follows: TGTGCCAGCAACCGGGCCCCTAATGAAAAACTGTTTTTT. This sequence encodes CASNRAPNEKLFF. The V and J genes are TRBV6-1 and TRBJ1-4, with unresolved D. V lost 7 bases to trimming and J lost 3 bases, with 9 bases between them. The germline gives CDR1 MNHNS, CDR2 SASEGT. The CDR3 length is 13 residues.

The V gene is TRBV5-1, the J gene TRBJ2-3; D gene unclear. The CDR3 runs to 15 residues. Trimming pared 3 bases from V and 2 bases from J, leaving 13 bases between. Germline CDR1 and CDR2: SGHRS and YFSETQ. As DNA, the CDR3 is TGCGCCAGCAGCTCGAACGGCCCCCCCACAGATACGCAGTATTTT. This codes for CASSSNGPPTDTQYF.